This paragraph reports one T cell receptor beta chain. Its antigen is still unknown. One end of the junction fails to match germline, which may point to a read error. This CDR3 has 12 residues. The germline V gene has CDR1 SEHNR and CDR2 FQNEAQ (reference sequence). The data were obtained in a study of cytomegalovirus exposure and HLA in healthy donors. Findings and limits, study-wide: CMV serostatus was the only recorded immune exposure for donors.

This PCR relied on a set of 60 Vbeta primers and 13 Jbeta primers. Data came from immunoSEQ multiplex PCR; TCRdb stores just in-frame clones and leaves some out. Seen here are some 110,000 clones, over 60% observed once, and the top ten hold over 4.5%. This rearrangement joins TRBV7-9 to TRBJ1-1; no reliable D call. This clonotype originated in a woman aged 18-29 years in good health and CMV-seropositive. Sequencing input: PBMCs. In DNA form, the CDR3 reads TGTTCCAGCAGCTTAGGTGAGACTGAAGCTTTCTTT. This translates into CSSSLGETEAFF.